Listed below are T cell receptor beta chains from one sample, sequenced in a study of blood T cell repertoires in COVID-19. The method was immunoSEQ multiplex PCR; TCRdb's version includes in-frame clones alone and lacks a portion of them. The data show under 150,000 clones, about 84% seen once. Sequencing was performed on peripheral blood. These receptors all stem from a woman between 45 and 60 years old with acute or convalescent COVID-19. Both conserved end residues are part of each CDR3.

TRBJ2-6 TRBV5-1 CASSLQGQGITGANVLTF
TRBJ1-1 TRBV5-1 CASSLADLNTEAFF
TRBJ1-4 TRBV4-3 CASSPRDRGNEKLFF
TRBJ1-1 TRBV11-2 CASSRPDQGLAFF
TRBJ2-3 TRBV9 CASSVASGADTQYF
TRBJ1-2 TRBV9 CASSVDQDKINYGYTF
TRBJ1-1 TRBV5-5 CAAGETPQTEAFF
TRBJ1-6 TRBV4-2 CASSQVGTEDNSPLHF
TRBJ2-1 TRBV19 CASSIALFAGQSYNEQFF
TRBJ1-1 TRBV4-2 CASSQGGVGTANTEAFF
TRBJ2-5 TRBV18 CASSPPEGTQYF
TRBJ1-4 TRBV4-1 CASSRLQESTNEKLFF
TRBJ1-1 TRBV7-9 CASSPMGGENTEAFF
TRBJ2-2 TRBV7-6 CASSQNTGALNTGELFF
TRBJ1-5 TRBV7-2 CASSFGGNQPQHF
TRBJ1-3 TRBV7-2 CASSSTSGNTIYF
TRBJ1-3 TRBV3-1/TRBV3-2 CASSPRGQGFGNTIYF
TRBJ1-4 TRBV25-1 CASSVSGTGHEKLFF
TRBJ2-1 TRBV18 CASTTPQGYTEQFF
TRBJ2-7 TRBV10-3 CAITEGSPGYEQYF
TRBJ2-2 TRBV7-3 CASSPQRVGAGELFF
TRBJ2-1 TRBV19 CASSMTGTGDNEQFF
TRBJ1-6 TRBV16 CASSQEGASSPLHF
TRBJ2-2 TRBV7-8 CASRGTGTGNTGELFF
TRBJ2-6 TRBV7-6 CASSYIDRTGANVLTF
TRBJ2-4 TRBV18 CASSPPIGGAKNIQYF
TRBJ1-2 TRBV4-3 CASSPNVGSYGYTF
TRBJ2-7 TRBV11-2 CASSLDSALGGAYEQYF
TRBJ1-3 TRBV30 CAWSVQSSGNTIYF
TRBJ1-5 TRBV5-6 CASSLVRDSNQPQHF
TRBJ1-3 TRBV5-5 CASSEDTFSGNTIYF
TRBJ2-6 TRBV7-8 CASSLAALGNVLTF
TRBJ1-6 TRBV6-2/TRBV6-3 CASSFQGRSPLHF
TRBJ1-4 TRBV7-8 CASRDRGQDEKLFF
TRBJ1-6 TRBV18 CAASAGDSPLHF
TRBJ2-5 TRBV5-6 CASSTDRGLQTQYF
TRBJ2-3 TRBV30 CAWTLGKLSTDTQYF
TRBJ2-3 TRBV3-1/TRBV3-2 CASSHPPRAGATDTQYF